This T cell receptor beta chain was observed in a study of control samples from healthy donors and cancer patients. Libraries were prepared by immunoSEQ multiplex PCR; TCRdb keeps only in-frame clonotypes and omits some of them. This repertoire shows about 190,000 clones, approximately 90% found once; its top ten account for 1.8%. The CDR3 is made up of 15 amino acids. The germline gives CDR1 SGHVS, CDR2 FQNEAQ. J gave up 4 bases and V 5 bases, and 10 bases lay outside the gene matches. The chain combines TRBV7-8 with TRBJ1-1; 7 bases match TRBD1. Material: blood. This clonotype was obtained from a man aged 30-40 years in good health. CDR3 nucleotides: TGTGCCAGCAGCGAAGTTAGGGGGCTGCGCACTGAAGCTTTCTTT. Residues: CASSEVRGLRTEAFF.